This T cell receptor beta chain was obtained from a study of blood T cell repertoires in COVID-19 (dated by TCRdb to about 2020). Broadly, across the study: The collaborator samples originated in the United States, Italy and Spain and spanned the acute and convalescent phases of COVID-19. The repertoires were released in a freely available public database meant as a resource for research on the immune response to SARS-CoV-2. The material from the prospective study consisted of cDNA or gDNA derived from T cells, B-cell-depleted T cells, or PBMCs. Subjects who had been exposed to COVID-19, were actively infected with it, or had recovered from it provided the deeply sampled blood TCRbeta repertoires that made up the dataset. The samples were drawn from two sources: the first 160 participants of the ongoing ImmuneRACE study, and 1,000 to 1,500 subjects contributed by 6 global collaborators. Where HLA class I and class II types were available, the types were taken from metadata supplied by the sample provider, not from assay-based typing. The sample metadata nearly always contained a de-identified subject ID, COVID-19 status, age in years and sex.

TCRbeta CDR3 regions were amplified from genomic DNA using the immunoSEQ Assay, a bias-controlled multiplex PCR. For the original study's pipeline: Nucleated cell counts per sample were estimated from amplification of reference gene primers within the assay. To quantify the absolute abundance of each unique TCRbeta CDR3 rearrangement, sequence reads were collapsed and filtered. For each sample, productive Simpson clonality was calculated as the square root of Simpson's diversity index over productive rearrangements. TCRdb's version of the immuneACCESS table is confined to in-frame rearrangements and falls short of the full clone set. An unresolved V gene accounts for under half of the shortfall where checked; the remainder is of unknown origin. D and trimming come from the DNA, and the V and J calls and clone size come from that table. The sample profile shows approximately 270,000 clones; about nine tenths of them were found once. The top ten clonotypes cover around 2.1% of the sample.

The study at large found these results: How much clinical and demographic metadata was included differed by source and by participant, and the metadata was provided uncurated.

Turning to this clone: Its antigen remains undetermined. Per-base qualities were not stored, and no clone one base away is much larger.

Collaborating institutions collected whole blood in K2EDTA tubes following their own protocols. For TCRbeta analysis, collaborators shipped samples as frozen whole blood, isolated PBMCs, or DNA extracted from either of those sample types. CDR1 and CDR2, looked up from the germline V gene (reference sequence), are LGHDT and YNNKEL. The germline V end is reduced by 4 bases and the J end by 3 bases; junction bases left unmatched: 6. Including cysteine and phenylalanine, the CDR3 has 14 amino acids. Solely the CDR3 DNA is kept, with 42 bases framed from the first base. What was sequenced was peripheral blood. The sequence came from a middle-aged man with acute or convalescent COVID-19. The chain couples TRBV3-1 (or the pseudogene TRBV3-2) to TRBJ2-7; TRBD2 matches 7 bases in the middle. The CDR3 corresponds to CASSRFAGVYEQYF. The nucleotide sequence reads as follows: TGTGCCAGCAGCCGTTTCGCGGGGGTCTACGAGCAGTACTTC.